What follows are 16 T cell receptor beta chains derived from one specimen sequenced in a study of cytomegalovirus exposure and HLA in healthy donors. PCR used 60 Vbeta primers and 13 Jbeta primers. Assay used: immunoSEQ multiplex PCR; TCRdb lists only in-frame clones, some missing. Here the sample spans about 110,000 clones, roughly 84% being singletons. What was sequenced was PBMCs. The receptors shown here come from a man aged 30 to 39 in good health and CMV-seropositive.

This clone was detected a few times. The rearrangement uses TRBV7-2 and TRBJ2-2; D unclear. The CDR3 totals 14 residues. V was trimmed by 5 bases and J by 4 bases, leaving 11 bases between them. Germline V CDR1 and CDR2: SGHTA, FQGNSA. CDR3 DNA sequence: TGTGCCAGCAGCCTTAGTTATAGCACCGGGGAGCTGTTTTTT. As protein: CASSLSYSTGELFF. Filled out from reference TRBV7-2 and TRBJ2-2, the complete variable domain reads GAGVSQSPSNKVTEKGKDVELRCDPISGHTALYWYRQSLGQGLEFLIYFQGNSAPDKSGLPSDRFSAERTGGSVSTLTIQRTQQEDSAVYLCASSLSYSTGELFFGEGSRLTVL.

For this clone: Distinct nucleotide sequences in the sample also encode this CDR3. V gene TRBV7-7 combines with J gene TRBJ2-7, with D possibly being TRBD2 (6 bases). CDR1 and CDR2 from the germline V gene are SSHAT and FNYEAQ (reference sequence). V lost 5 bases to trimming and J lost 4 bases, with 21 bases between them. This CDR3 comprises 16 residues. The CDR3 DNA sequence: TGTGCCAGCAGCCTATTCGCCGGGACTGCTTGTTACGAGCAGTACTTC. Protein: CASSLFAGTACYEQYF.

As for this clone: This sample also contains other DNA sequences that code for the same CDR3. The rearrangement joins TRBV5-1 to TRBJ1-6; 7 bases align to TRBD1. V dropped 2 bases and J dropped 5; count of bases not matched to a gene: 7. Germline-derived CDR1 and CDR2 are SGHRS and YFSETQ. The CDR3 loop spans 16 amino acids. The CDR3 reads CASSFGDRDNNSPLHF. CDR3 bases: TGCGCCAGCAGCTTTGGAGACAGGGATAATAATTCACCCCTCCACTTT.

The chain has TRBV10-3 and TRBJ2-1, with TRBD1 identical over 10 bases. The germline gives CDR1 ENHRY, CDR2 SYGVKD. Unmatched junction bases numbered 16, after V lost 3 bases and J lost 11 bases. The CDR3 contains 17 residues. CDR3 sequence reads: CAISDRLPGTGVEKQFF. In DNA form, the CDR3 reads TGTGCCATCAGTGACAGACTTCCCGGGACAGGGGTGGAGAAGCAGTTCTTC.

The CDR3 DNA follows: TGTGCCTGGGAAGAGGGACAGGTGAACACCATATATTTT. It specifies CAWEEGQVNTIYF. This chain connects TRBV30 to TRBJ1-3, with 8 positions matching TRBD1. The CDR3 extends over 13 amino acids. The germline V gene encodes CDR1 GTSNPN and CDR2 SVGIG (reference sequence). V was pared by 5 bases and J by 7 bases, with 7 bases of the junction left unmatched. The full variable domain, rest sourced from reference TRBV30 and TRBJ1-3, is SQTIHQWPATLVQPVGSPLSLECTVEGTSNPNLYWYRQAAGRGLQLLFYSVGIGQISSEVPQNLSASRPQDRQFILSSKKLLLSDSGFYLCAWEEGQVNTIYFGEGSWLTVV.

The sample holds a few counts of this clone. The chain recombines TRBV5-1 with TRBJ1-2; 7 nucleotides line up with TRBD1. The germline CDR1 and CDR2 sequences are SGHRS and YFSETQ. This CDR3 contains 13 residues. After removal of 0 bases from V and 6 bases from J, the junction contained 2 bases not matched to a gene. The CDR3 region is CASSLVGTDGYTF. CDR3 nucleotide sequence: TGCGCCAGCAGCTTGGTCGGGACAGATGGCTACACCTTC.

This clone was recorded only once. The chain uses TRBV18 and TRBJ2-5, with 7 positions matching TRBD1. The CDR3 spans 16 residues. After removal of 2 bases from V and 2 bases from J, the junction contained 8 bases not matched to a gene. Germline-derived CDR1 and CDR2 are KGHSH and LQKENI. The CDR3 DNA is TGTGCCAGCTCACCAGCTGGGACAGTGCTACAAGAGACCCAGTACTTC. It translates to CASSPAGTVLQETQYF.

This sequence joins TRBV11-2 and TRBJ2-3; D gene ambiguous. V lost 0 bases, J lost 8 bases, and 9 bases lay in between. The CDR3 is made up of 13 amino acids. CDR1 and CDR2 from the germline V gene are SGHAT and FQNNGV. The CDR3 sequence is CASSLDEVVTQYF. The CDR3 DNA reads as TGTGCCAGCAGCTTAGACGAGGTAGTTACGCAGTATTTT.

For the CDR3, the DNA is TGTGCCAGTAGTTCGAACAGGAGTGGAAAGACCCAGTACTTC. Protein: CASSSNRSGKTQYF. The chain links TRBV19 to TRBJ2-5, with D perhaps TRBD1 (5 bases). V dropped 5 bases and J dropped 6 bases, with 16 bases sitting between them. The V gene's germline CDR1 is LNHDA and CDR2 SQIVND (reference sequence). The CDR3 spans 14 residues.

The chain couples TRBV27 to TRBJ2-5; D is unclear. V gave up 3 bases and J gave up 5 bases, with 13 bases separating them. The CDR3 runs 14 residues. Germline CDR1 reads MNHEY; CDR2 reads SMNVEV (reference sequence). This chain's CDR3 is CASSFGSGLETQYF. DNA for the CDR3: TGTGCCAGCAGTTTTGGTTCAGGCTTGGAGACCCAGTACTTC.

V usage is TRBV19 and J usage is TRBJ2-2; TRBD2 might be the D (6 bases). The CDR3 has 16 amino acids. The V gene's germline CDR1 is LNHDA and CDR2 SQIVND (reference sequence). Trimming took off 6 bases at V and 6 bases at J, with 20 bases between the two ends. The CDR3 nucleotides are TGTGCCAGTAGAGTAACGGGGGTGGAGAAGGCCGGGGAGCTGTTTTTT. Protein: CASRVTGVEKAGELFF.

The chain joins TRBV6-5 to TRBJ1-6; 9 bases are a match to TRBD1. The CDR3 loop spans 15 amino acids. In germline, CDR1 is MNHEY, CDR2 SVGAGI. V lost 7 bases, J lost 9 bases, and 10 bases stayed unmatched. CDR3 protein: CASTLGQGFRSPLHF. CDR3 sequence (DNA): TGTGCCAGCACTCTAGGACAGGGGTTTCGTTCACCCCTCCACTTT.

The genes are TRBV2 and TRBJ2-5; D remains ambiguous. V lost 7 bases, J lost 3 bases, and 15 bases lay in between. The CDR3 is 14 residues long. From germline, CDR1 is SNHLY and CDR2 FYNNEI. This CDR3 is CASTRPRGEETQYF. The CDR3, as DNA: TGTGCCAGCACCAGACCTAGAGGTGAAGAGACCCAGTACTTC.

The chain joins TRBV9 to TRBJ2-5, with a weak D call TRBD2 (5 bases). The tail of the sequence fits TRBJ2-7 better, so the J call may be wrong. The CDR3 extends over 15 amino acids. Germline V gene lookup returns CDR1 SGDLS and CDR2 YYNGEE. This CDR3 reads CASSPTTSINHEQYF. The CDR3 nucleotides read TGTGCCAGCAGCCCTACTACTAGTATAAACCACGAGCAGTACTTC.

CDR3 sequence (DNA): TGTGCCAGCAGCCGTCGGACAGGGGGCCCTGGCTACACCTTC. Protein product: CASSRRTGGPGYTF. The chain carries TRBV14 and TRBJ1-2; 11 nucleotides agree with TRBD1. The germline gives CDR1 SGHDN, CDR2 FVKESK. The CDR3 length is 14 residues. Trimming removed 4 bases from V and 7 bases from J; junction bases left unmatched: 5.

The chain links TRBV27 to TRBJ1-2, with D unresolved. The CDR3 is 16 amino acids. V was pared by 5 bases and J by 0 bases, with 16 bases between. Germline values: CDR1 MNHEY, CDR2 SMNVEV (reference sequence). The CDR3 coding sequence is TGTGCCAGCAGTCCTAAGCCGGGAGTGACTAACTATGGCTACACCTTC. Encoded protein: CASSPKPGVTNYGYTF.